This is a list of T cell receptor beta chains from one sample in a study of T cell responses to AZD1222 COVID-19 vaccine. TCRdb keeps only in-frame clones here, not all; method: immunoSEQ multiplex PCR. The sample records around 35,000 clones, 75% to 90% being singletons. The sequences come from peripheral blood, collected on day 0 of AZD1222 vaccination. These receptors were taken from an adult in good health. The CDR3 runs from the conserved cysteine through the conserved F or W. The D gene is left open where the match is weak. Clone size is shown for a subset of rows, as once, few, many or a class of expanded clone.

J,V,D,size,length,CDR3,DNA
TRBJ1-6,TRBV7-2,.,.,14,CATGPGGYNSPLHF,TGTGCCACGGGACCGGGCGGGTATAATTCACCCCTCCACTTT
TRBJ1-1,TRBV30,.,.,12,CAWKRANTEAFF,TGTGCCTGGAAGCGGGCTAACACTGAAGCTTTCTTT
TRBJ2-7,TRBV2,.,few,11,CASSERGEQYF,TGTGCCAGCAGTGAACGGGGTGAGCAGTACTTC
TRBJ1-2,TRBV19,.,.,15,CASSITFGGNYGYTF,TGTGCCAGTAGTATAACATTCGGGGGAAACTATGGCTACACCTTC
TRBJ1-2,TRBV6-5,.,.,15,CASTYPEGGDDGYTF,TGTGCCAGCACCTACCCCGAAGGGGGTGACGATGGCTACACCTTC
TRBJ1-1,TRBV3-1/TRBV3-2,.,.,14,CASSQAGRSTEAFF,TGTGCCAGCAGCCAAGCAGGTAGGAGCACTGAAGCTTTCTTT
TRBJ1-4,TRBV29-1,.,.,13,CSVARETNEKLFF,TGCAGCGTGGCCAGAGAAACTAATGAAAAACTGTTTTTT
TRBJ2-2,TRBV27,TRBD2,.,18,CASSWRTSGKPGTGELFF,TGTGCCAGCAGTTGGCGGACTAGCGGGAAACCGGGCACCGGGGAGCTGTTTTTT
TRBJ1-6,TRBV6-5,.,.,15,CASNPPGLYNSPLHF,TGTGCCAGCAATCCTCCAGGCTTATATAATTCACCCCTCCACTTT
TRBJ1-2,TRBV6-5,TRBD1,.,14,CASSRPGQPYGYTF,TGTGCCAGCAGTAGACCGGGACAGCCCTATGGCTACACCTTC
TRBJ2-3,TRBV6-4,.,.,14,CASSVSAATDTQYF,TGTGCCAGCAGTGTGTCGGCGGCCACAGATACGCAGTATTTT
TRBJ2-2,TRBV5-1,.,few,16,CASRVGVLANTGELFF,TGCGCCAGCAGAGTCGGGGTCTTGGCGAACACCGGGGAGCTGTTTTTT
TRBJ1-3,TRBV5-1,TRBD1,.,15,CASSKEGAGGNTIYF,TGCGCCAGCAGCAAGGAGGGGGCGGGTGGAAACACCATATATTTT
TRBJ1-1,TRBV5-4,TRBD1,.,14,CASSPGDRNTEAFF,TGTGCCAGCAGCCCCGGGGACAGGAACACTGAAGCTTTCTTT
TRBJ2-7,TRBV27,TRBD2,.,15,CASSLFSGGTYEQYF,TGTGCCAGCAGTTTATTTAGCGGGGGAACCTACGAGCAGTACTTC
TRBJ2-7,TRBV28,.,.,14,CASSFGGSLYEQYF,TGTGCCAGCAGTTTCGGGGGTTCCCTCTACGAGCAGTACTTC
TRBJ1-3,TRBV5-1,.,.,11,CASSKQGTIYF,TGCGCCAGCAGTAAGCAGGGCACCATATATTTT
TRBJ2-2,TRBV7-2,.,.,13,CASTTTAWGELFF,TGTGCCAGCACGACCACGGCTTGGGGGGAGCTGTTTTTT
TRBJ1-5,TRBV6-5,.,.,15,CASRVWVASNQPQHF,TGTGCCAGCAGGGTTTGGGTCGCCAGCAATCAGCCCCAGCATTTT
TRBJ1-5,TRBV28,.,.,14,CASSPGQLRQPQHF,TGTGCCAGCAGTCCAGGACAACTCCGGCAGCCCCAGCATTTT
TRBJ1-5,TRBV7-2,.,once,13,CASSFDLYQPQHF,TGTGCCAGCAGCTTCGACCTGTATCAGCCCCAGCATTTT
TRBJ1-1,TRBV5-5,.,medium-sized,10,CASQEAEAFF,TGTGCCAGCCAGGAGGCTGAAGCTTTCTTT
TRBJ2-2,TRBV27,TRBD2,.,18,CASSLLPSGSQFAGELFF,TGTGCCAGCAGTTTATTACCTAGCGGGAGTCAGTTTGCCGGGGAGCTGTTTTTT
TRBJ2-2,TRBV30,.,.,15,CAWSDFVGRGGELFF,TGTGCCTGGAGTGACTTTGTGGGACGGGGCGGGGAGCTGTTTTTT
TRBJ2-7,TRBV19,TRBD1,.,17,CASSIDTGTENVVKQYF,TGTGCCAGTAGTATAGACACCGGGACAGAAAACGTCGTAAAGCAGTACTTC
TRBJ1-4,TRBV7-2,TRBD1,few,14,CASSPRQGRAKLFF,TGTGCCAGCAGCCCCCGACAGGGGAGGGCAAAACTGTTTTTT
TRBJ2-3,TRBV3-1/TRBV3-2,.,.,14,CASSQDHRADTQYF,TGTGCCAGCAGCCAAGATCACAGAGCAGATACGCAGTATTTT
TRBJ2-7,TRBV30,.,few,13,CAWSVGQAYEQYF,TGTGCCTGGAGTGTCGGCCAGGCCTACGAGCAGTACTTC
TRBJ2-7,TRBV19,TRBD1,once,15,CASSRGTGSSYEQYF,TGTGCCAGTAGTAGGGGGACAGGGAGCTCCTACGAGCAGTACTTC
TRBJ2-7,TRBV3-1/TRBV3-2,TRBD2,.,16,CASSQVGTSGAYEQYF,TGTGCCAGCAGCCAAGTGGGGACTAGCGGGGCCTACGAGCAGTACTTC
TRBJ1-2,TRBV13,.,.,13,CASSLTKNYGYTF,TGTGCCAGCAGCTTAACCAAAAACTATGGCTACACCTTC
TRBJ2-3,TRBV7-2,TRBD2,.,15,CASSRLAGGLDTQYF,TGTGCCAGCAGCCGTCTAGCGGGAGGGCTGGATACGCAGTATTTT
TRBJ1-1,TRBV19,.,.,14,CASSFGQGRTEAFF,TGTGCCAGTAGTTTCGGGCAGGGGAGAACTGAAGCTTTCTTT
TRBJ1-2,TRBV5-5,.,.,15,CASSKTRQDNYGYTF,TGTGCCAGCAGCAAAACCAGACAGGATAACTATGGCTACACCTTC
TRBJ2-7,TRBV7-8,.,.,14,CASSGGQSGDEQYF,TGTGCCAGCAGCGGCGGACAGAGCGGAGACGAGCAGTACTTC
TRBJ2-3,TRBV28,.,.,14,CASSLTTSTDTQYF,TGTGCCAGCAGCCTGACTACCTCCACAGATACGCAGTATTTT
TRBJ1-1,TRBV29-1,.,once,11,CSVLRGGEAFF,TGCAGCGTCCTCAGGGGAGGAGAAGCTTTCTTT
TRBJ2-7,TRBV6-2/TRBV6-3,TRBD2,.,14,CASSPGTIVHEQYF,TGTGCCAGCAGTCCCGGGACTATCGTTCACGAGCAGTACTTC
TRBJ1-5,TRBV5-6,.,.,14,CASSLSAGNQPQHF,TGTGCCAGCAGCTTGTCGGCAGGCAATCAGCCCCAGCATTTT
TRBJ1-5,TRBV7-2,.,few,15,CASSLMGASNQPQHF,TGTGCCAGCAGCTTAATGGGGGCAAGCAATCAGCCCCAGCATTTT
TRBJ1-4,TRBV20-1,.,once,13,CSASRSLNEKLFF,TGCAGTGCTAGTCGTTCCCTTAATGAAAAACTGTTTTTT
TRBJ1-1,TRBV3-1/TRBV3-2,TRBD1,few,18,CASSQDRDRVDVRTEAFF,TGTGCCAGCAGCCAAGATAGGGACAGGGTCGATGTTAGAACTGAAGCTTTCTTT
TRBJ2-1,TRBV19,TRBD2,.,17,CASSIATSGNYYNEQFF,TGTGCCAGTAGTATAGCGACTAGCGGGAATTACTACAATGAGCAGTTCTTC